This T cell receptor (beta chain) originates from a study of blood T cell repertoires in COVID-19. This clone was counted between two and nine times. CDR1 KGHSH and CDR2 LQKENI come from the germline V gene. V lost 1 base, J lost 1 base, and 3 bases stayed unmatched. The CDR3 loop spans 16 amino acids. Libraries were prepared by immunoSEQ multiplex PCR; TCRdb keeps only in-frame clonotypes and omits some of them. The data contain 400,000 to 550,000 clones, around 89% of them seen just once; the ten biggest clones take up 4.3%. The sequenced material came from peripheral blood. This TCR came from a woman aged 25 to 39 with acute or convalescent COVID-19. The V and J genes are TRBV18 and TRBJ1-3, with 8 bases that match TRBD1. CDR3 DNA sequence: TGTGCCAGCTCACCACAAAGGACAGGGTCTGGAAACACCATATATTTT. Residues: CASSPQRTGSGNTIYF.